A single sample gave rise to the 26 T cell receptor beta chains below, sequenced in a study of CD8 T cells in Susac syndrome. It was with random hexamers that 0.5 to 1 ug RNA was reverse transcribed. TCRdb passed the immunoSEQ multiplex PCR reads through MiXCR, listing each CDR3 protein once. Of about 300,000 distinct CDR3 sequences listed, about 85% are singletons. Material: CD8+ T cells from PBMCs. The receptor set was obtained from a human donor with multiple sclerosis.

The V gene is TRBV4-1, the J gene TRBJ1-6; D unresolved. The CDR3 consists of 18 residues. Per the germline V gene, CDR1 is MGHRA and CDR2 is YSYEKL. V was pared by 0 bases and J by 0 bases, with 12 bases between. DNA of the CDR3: TGCGCCAGCAGCCAAGAAAGGTCCGCGAGCTCCTATAATTCACCCCTCCACTTT. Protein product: CASSQERSASSYNSPLHF.

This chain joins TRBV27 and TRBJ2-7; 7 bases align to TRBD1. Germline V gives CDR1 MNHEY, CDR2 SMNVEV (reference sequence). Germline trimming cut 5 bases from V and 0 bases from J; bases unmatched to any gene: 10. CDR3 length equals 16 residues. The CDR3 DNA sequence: TGTGCCAGCAGTCCCTCACTCGGGACAGCCTCCTACGAGCAGTACTTC. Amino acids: CASSPSLGTASYEQYF.

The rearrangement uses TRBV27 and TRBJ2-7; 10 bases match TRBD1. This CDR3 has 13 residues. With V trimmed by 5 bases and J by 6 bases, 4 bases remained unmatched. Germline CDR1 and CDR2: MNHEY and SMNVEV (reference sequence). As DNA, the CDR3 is TGTGCCAGCAGTACCGGGACAGGGGTCGAGCAGTACTTC. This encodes CASSTGTGVEQYF.

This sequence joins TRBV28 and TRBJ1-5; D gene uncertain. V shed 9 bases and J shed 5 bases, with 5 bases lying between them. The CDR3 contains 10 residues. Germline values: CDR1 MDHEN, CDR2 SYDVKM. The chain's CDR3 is CARVHQPQHF. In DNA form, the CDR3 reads TGTGCCAGGGTCCATCAGCCCCAGCATTTT.

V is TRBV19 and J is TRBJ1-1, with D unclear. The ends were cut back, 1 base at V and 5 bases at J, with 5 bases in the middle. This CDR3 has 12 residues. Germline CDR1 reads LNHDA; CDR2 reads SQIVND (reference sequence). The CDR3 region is CASSIGVTEAFF. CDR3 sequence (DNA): TGTGCCAGTAGTATAGGGGTGACTGAAGCTTTCTTT.

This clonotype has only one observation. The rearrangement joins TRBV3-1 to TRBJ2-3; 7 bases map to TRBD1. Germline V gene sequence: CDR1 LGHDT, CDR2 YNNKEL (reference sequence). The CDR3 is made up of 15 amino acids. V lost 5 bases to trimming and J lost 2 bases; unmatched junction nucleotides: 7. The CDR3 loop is CASSAHRGVTDTQYF. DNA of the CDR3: TGTGCCAGCAGCGCTCACAGGGGAGTCACAGATACGCAGTATTTT.

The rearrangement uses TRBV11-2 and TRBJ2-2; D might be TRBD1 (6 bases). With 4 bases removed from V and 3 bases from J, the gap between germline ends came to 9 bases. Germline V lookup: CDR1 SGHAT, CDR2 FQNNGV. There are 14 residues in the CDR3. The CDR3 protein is CASSSDSHTGELFF. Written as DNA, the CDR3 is TGTGCCAGCAGCTCGGACAGTCACACCGGGGAGCTGTTTTTT.

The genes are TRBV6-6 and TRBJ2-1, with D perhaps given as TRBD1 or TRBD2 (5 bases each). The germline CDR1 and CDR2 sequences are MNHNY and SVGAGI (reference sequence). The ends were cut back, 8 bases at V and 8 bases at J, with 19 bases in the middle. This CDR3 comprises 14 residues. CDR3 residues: CASFRAELGDEQFF. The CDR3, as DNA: TGTGCCAGCTTTAGGGCCGAACTGGGGGATGAGCAGTTCTTC.

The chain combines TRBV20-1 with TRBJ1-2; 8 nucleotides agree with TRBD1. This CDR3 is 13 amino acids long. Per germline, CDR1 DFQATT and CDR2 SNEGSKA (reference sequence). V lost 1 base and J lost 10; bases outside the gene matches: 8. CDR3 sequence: CSARGQGRGAYTF. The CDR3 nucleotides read TGCAGTGCTAGAGGACAGGGGAGGGGAGCCTACACCTTC.

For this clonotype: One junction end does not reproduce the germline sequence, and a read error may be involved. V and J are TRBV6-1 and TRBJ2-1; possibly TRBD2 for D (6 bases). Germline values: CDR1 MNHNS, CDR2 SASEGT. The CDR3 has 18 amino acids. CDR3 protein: CASTETPGVWGSYNEQFF. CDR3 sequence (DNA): TGTGCCAGCACTGAAACCCCGGGAGTTTGGGGCTCCTACAATGAGCAGTTCTTC.

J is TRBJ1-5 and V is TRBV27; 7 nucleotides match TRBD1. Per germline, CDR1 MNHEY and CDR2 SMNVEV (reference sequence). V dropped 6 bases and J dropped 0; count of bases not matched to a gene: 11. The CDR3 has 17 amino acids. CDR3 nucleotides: TGTGCCAGCAGCCCAAGTCAGGGGGTAATTAGCAATCAGCCCCAGCATTTT. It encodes CASSPSQGVISNQPQHF.

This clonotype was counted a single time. The CDR3 spells CASEDSLNEQFF. The CDR3 region has the DNA TGTGCCAGCGAGGACTCTCTGAATGAGCAGTTCTTC. The gene calls are TRBV27 and TRBJ2-1; D is perhaps TRBD2 (5 bases). In germline, CDR1 is MNHEY, CDR2 SMNVEV (reference sequence). V was cut by 8 bases and J by 7 bases, with 12 bases left in between. This CDR3 region has 12 residues.

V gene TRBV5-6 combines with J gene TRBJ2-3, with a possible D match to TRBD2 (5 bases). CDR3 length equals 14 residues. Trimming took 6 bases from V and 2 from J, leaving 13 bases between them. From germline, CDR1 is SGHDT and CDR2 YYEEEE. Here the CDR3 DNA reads TGTGCCAGCACCTGGGAGACCGTCACAGATACGCAGTATTTT. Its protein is CASTWETVTDTQYF.

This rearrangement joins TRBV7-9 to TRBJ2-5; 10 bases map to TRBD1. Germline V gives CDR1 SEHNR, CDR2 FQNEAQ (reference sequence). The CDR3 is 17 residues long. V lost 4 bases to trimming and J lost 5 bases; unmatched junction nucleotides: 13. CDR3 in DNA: TGTGCCAGCAGCTCGAAGATAGGGACAGGGGAACGCGAGACCCAGTACTTC. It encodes CASSSKIGTGERETQYF.

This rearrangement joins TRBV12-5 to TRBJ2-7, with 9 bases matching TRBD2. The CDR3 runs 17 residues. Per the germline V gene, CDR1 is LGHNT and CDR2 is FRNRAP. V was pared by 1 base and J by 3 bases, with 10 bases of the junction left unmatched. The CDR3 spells CASGLGPTASGVYEQYF. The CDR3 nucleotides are TGTGCTAGTGGTTTGGGACCCACGGCTAGCGGGGTCTACGAGCAGTACTTC.

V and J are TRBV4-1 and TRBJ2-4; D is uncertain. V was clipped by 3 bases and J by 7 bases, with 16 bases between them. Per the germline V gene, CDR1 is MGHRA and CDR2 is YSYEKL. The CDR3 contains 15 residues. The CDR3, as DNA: TGCGCCAGCAGCCACATGGAAAAAACCGGGAACATTCAGTACTTC. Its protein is CASSHMEKTGNIQYF.

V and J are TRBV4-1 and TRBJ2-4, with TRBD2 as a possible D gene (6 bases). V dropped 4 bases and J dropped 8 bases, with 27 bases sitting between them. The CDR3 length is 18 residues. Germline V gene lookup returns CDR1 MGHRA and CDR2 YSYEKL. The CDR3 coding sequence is TGCGCCAGCAGCCGCAAAAGCGGGTCTCCCCCACTTGGGGACATTCAGTACTTC. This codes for CASSRKSGSPPLGDIQYF.

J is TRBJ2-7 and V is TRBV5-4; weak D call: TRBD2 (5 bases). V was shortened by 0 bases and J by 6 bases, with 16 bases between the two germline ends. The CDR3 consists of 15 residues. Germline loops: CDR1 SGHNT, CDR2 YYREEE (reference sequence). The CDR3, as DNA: TGTGCCAGCAGCTTGGGTGCTAGCTCATCCCTCGAGCAGTACTTC. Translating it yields CASSLGASSSLEQYF. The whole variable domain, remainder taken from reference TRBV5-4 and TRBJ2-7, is ETGVTQSPTHLIKTRGQQVTLRCSSQSGHNTVSWYQQALGQGPQFIFQYYREEENGRGNFPPRFSGLQFPNYSSELNVNALELDDSALYLCASSLGASSSLEQYFGPGTRLTVT.

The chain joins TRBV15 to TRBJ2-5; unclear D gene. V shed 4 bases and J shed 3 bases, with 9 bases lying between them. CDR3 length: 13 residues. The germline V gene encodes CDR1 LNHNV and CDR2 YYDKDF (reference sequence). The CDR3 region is CATSTAREETQYF. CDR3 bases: TGTGCCACCAGCACCGCTAGGGAAGAGACCCAGTACTTC. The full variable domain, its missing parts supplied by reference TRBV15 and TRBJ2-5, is DAMVIQNPRYQVTQFGKPVTLSCSQTLNHNVMYWYQQKSSQAPKLLFHYYDKDFNNEADTPDNFQSRRPNTSFCFLDIRSPGLGDTAMYLCATSTAREETQYFGPGTRLLVL.

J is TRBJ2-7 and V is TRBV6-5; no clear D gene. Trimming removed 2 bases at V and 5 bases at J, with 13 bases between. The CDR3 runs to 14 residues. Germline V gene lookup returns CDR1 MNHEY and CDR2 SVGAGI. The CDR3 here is CASSYVGTGDEQYF. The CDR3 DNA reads TGTGCCAGCAGTTACGTGGGTACGGGTGACGAGCAGTACTTC.

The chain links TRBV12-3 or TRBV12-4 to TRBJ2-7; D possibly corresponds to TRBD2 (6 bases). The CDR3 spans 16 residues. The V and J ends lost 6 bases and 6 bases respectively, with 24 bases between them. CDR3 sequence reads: CASRSGGPTLYTEQYF. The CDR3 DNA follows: TGTGCCAGCAGATCCGGGGGACCTACGCTCTACACCGAGCAGTACTTC.

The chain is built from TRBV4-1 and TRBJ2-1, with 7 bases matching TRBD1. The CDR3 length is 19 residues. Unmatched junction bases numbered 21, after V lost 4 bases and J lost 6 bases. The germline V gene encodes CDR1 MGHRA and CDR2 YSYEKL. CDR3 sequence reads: CASSRGDRAPRIPGNEQFF. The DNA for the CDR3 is TGCGCCAGCAGCCGCGGTGACAGGGCCCCGCGCATACCGGGCAATGAGCAGTTCTTC.

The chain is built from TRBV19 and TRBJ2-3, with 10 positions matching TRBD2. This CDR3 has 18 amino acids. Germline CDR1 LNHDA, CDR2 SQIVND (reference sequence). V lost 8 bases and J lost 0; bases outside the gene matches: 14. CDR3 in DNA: TGTGCCAGTTACCCTACCTTAGCGGGAGGATCGAGCACAGATACGCAGTATTTT. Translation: CASYPTLAGGSSTDTQYF.

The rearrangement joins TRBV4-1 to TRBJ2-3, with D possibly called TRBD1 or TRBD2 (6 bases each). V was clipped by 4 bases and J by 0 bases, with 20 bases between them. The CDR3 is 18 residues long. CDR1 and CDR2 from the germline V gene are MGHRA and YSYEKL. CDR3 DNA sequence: TGCGCCAGCAGCCGGGGGCCACTTATAGCGGCCAGCACAGATACGCAGTATTTT. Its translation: CASSRGPLIAASTDTQYF.

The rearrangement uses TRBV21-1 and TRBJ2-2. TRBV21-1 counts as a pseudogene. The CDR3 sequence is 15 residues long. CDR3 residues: CASSKDRGNTGELFF. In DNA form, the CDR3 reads TGTGCCAGCAGCAAAGATCGGGGAAACACCGGGGAGCTGTTTTTT.

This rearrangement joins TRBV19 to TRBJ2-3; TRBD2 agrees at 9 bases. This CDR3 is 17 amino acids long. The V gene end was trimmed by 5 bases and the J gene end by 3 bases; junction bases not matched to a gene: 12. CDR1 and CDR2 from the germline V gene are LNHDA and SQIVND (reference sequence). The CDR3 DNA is TGTGCCAGTAGTCGGGCGGGAGGGCCGTACGGGACAGATACGCAGTATTTT. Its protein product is CASSRAGGPYGTDTQYF.